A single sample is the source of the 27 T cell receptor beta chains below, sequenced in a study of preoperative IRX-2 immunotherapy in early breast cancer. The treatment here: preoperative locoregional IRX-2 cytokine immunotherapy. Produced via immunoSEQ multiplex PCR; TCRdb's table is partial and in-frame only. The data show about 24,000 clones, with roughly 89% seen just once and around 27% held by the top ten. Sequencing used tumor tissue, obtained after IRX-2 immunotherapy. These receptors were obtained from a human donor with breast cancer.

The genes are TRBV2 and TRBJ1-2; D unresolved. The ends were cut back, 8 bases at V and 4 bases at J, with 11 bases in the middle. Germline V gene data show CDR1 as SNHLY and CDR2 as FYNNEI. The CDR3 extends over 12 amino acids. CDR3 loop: CASDAWGYGYTF. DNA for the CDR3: TGTGCCAGCGACGCCTGGGGCTATGGCTACACCTTC.

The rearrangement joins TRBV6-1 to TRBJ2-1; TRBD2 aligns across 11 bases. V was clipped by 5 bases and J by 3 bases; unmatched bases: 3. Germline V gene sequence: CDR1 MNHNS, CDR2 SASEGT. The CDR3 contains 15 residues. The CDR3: CASSRLAGGYNEQFF. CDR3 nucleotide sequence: TGTGCCAGCAGTAGGCTAGCGGGGGGCTACAATGAGCAGTTCTTC.

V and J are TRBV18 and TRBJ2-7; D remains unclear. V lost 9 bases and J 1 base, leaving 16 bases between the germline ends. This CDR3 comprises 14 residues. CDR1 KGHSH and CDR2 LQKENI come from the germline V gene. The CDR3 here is CASTNDISSYEQYV. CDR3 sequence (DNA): TGTGCCAGTACAAACGATATTAGTTCCTACGAGCAGTACGTC.

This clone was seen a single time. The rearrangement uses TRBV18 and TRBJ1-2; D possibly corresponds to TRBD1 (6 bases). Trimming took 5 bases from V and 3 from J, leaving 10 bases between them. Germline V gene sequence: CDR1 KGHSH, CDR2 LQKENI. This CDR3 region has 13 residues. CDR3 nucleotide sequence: TGTGCCAGCTCATTCGACAGGTACTATGGCTACACCTTC. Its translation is CASSFDRYYGYTF.

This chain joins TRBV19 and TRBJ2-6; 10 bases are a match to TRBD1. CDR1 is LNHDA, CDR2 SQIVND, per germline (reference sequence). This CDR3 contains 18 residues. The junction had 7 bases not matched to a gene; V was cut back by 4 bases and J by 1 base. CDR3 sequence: CASSRQGARGSGANVLTF. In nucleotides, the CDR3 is TGTGCCAGTAGTAGACAGGGGGCGAGGGGATCTGGGGCCAACGTCCTGACTTTC.

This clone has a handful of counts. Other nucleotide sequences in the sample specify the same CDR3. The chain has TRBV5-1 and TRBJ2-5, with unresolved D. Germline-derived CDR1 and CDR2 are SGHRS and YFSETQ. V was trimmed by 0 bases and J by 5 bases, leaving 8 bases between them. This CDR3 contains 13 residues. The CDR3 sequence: CASSLALGETQYF. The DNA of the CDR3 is TGCGCCAGCAGCTTGGCGTTGGGGGAGACCCAGTACTTC.

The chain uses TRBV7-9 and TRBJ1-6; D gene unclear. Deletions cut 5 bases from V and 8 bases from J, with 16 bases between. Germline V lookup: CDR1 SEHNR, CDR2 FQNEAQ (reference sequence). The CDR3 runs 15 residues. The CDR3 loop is CASSIRADPYSPLHF. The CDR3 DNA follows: TGTGCCAGCAGCATCCGAGCGGACCCTTATTCACCCCTCCACTTT.

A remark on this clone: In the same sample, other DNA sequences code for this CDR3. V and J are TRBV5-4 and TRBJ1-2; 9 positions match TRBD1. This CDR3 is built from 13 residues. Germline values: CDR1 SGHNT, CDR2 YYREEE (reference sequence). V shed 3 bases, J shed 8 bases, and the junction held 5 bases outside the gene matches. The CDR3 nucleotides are TGTGCCAGCAGCTCACAGGGGGCCCGGGGCTACACCTTC. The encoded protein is CASSSQGARGYTF.

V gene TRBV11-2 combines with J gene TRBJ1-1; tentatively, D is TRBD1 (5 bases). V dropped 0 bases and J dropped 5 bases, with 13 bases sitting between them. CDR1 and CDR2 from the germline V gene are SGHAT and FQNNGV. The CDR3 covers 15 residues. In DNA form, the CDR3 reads TGTGCCAGCAGCTTAGATCTACAGGTTGGAACTGAAGCTTTCTTT. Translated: CASSLDLQVGTEAFF.

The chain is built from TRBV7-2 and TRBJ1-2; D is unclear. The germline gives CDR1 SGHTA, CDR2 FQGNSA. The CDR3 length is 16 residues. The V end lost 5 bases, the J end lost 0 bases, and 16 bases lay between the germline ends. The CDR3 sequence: CASSHSGSHPNYGYTF. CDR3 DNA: TGTGCCAGCAGCCACAGCGGATCGCATCCTAACTATGGCTACACCTTC.

CDR3 region: CASSYSLQGLGTEAFF. The CDR3, as DNA: TGTGCCAGCAGTTACAGCTTACAGGGCTTGGGCACTGAAGCTTTCTTT. The genes are TRBV6-6 and TRBJ1-1; possible D gene TRBD1, 6 bases. The germline V and J ends were trimmed by 2 bases and 4 bases, with 17 bases remaining between them. CDR3 length: 16 residues. From germline, CDR1 is MNHNY and CDR2 SVGAGI (reference sequence).

CDR3 coding DNA: TGTGCCAGCAGTTATTTCCAGGGGGTCGGGGAGCTGTTTTTT. This codes for CASSYFQGVGELFF. The V call is TRBV6-5, the J call TRBJ2-2, with 7 bases that match TRBD1. The germline gives CDR1 MNHEY, CDR2 SVGAGI. The CDR3 runs to 14 residues. Trimming removed 3 bases from V and 7 bases from J; junction bases left unmatched: 5.

The CDR3 region is CASVGNPAGANVLTF. CDR3 coding DNA: TGTGCCAGCGTCGGGAACCCGGCTGGGGCCAACGTCCTGACTTTC. The chain is built from TRBV2 and TRBJ2-6, with TRBD2 as a possible D gene (5 bases). In germline, CDR1 is SNHLY, CDR2 FYNNEI. The CDR3 sequence is 15 residues long. Trimming shortened V by 8 bases and J by 2 bases, and 13 bases separated the two germline ends. Based on the CDR3 plus reference TRBV2 and TRBJ2-6, the full variable domain is EPEVTQTPSHQVTQMGQEVILRCVPISNHLYFYWYRQILGQKVEFLVSFYNNEISEKSEIFDDQFSVERPDGSNFTLKIRSTKLEDSAMYFCASVGNPAGANVLTFGAGSRLTVL.

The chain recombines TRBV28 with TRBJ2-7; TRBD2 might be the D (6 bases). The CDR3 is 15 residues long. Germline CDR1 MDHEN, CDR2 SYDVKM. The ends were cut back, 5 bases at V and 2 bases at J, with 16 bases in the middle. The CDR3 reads CASSTLLAIPYEQYV. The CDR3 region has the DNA TGTGCCAGCAGTACCTTACTAGCTATTCCCTACGAGCAGTACGTC.

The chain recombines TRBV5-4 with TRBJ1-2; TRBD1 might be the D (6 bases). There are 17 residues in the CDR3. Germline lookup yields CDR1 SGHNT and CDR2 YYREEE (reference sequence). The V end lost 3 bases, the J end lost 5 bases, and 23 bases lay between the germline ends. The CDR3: CASSYGGHPSPNYGYTF. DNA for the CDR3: TGTGCCAGCAGCTACGGGGGACACCCCTCCCCAAATTATGGCTACACCTTC.

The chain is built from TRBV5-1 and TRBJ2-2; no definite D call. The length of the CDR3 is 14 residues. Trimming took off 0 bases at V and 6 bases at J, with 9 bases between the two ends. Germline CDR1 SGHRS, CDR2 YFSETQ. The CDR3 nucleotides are TGCGCCAGCAGCTTGGCCGAACAGCCCGGGGAGCTGTTTTTT. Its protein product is CASSLAEQPGELFF.

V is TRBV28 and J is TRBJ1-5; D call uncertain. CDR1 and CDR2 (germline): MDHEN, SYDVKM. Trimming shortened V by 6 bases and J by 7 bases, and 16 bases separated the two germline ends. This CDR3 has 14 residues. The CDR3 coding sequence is TGTGCCAGCAGATTTGGGTCCTCAGTCCAGCCCCAGCATTTT. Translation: CASRFGSSVQPQHF.

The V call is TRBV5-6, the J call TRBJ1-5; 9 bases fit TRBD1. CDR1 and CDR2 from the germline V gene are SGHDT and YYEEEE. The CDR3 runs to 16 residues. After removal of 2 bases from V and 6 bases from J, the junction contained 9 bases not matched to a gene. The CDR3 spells CASSLMTGGHGQPQHF. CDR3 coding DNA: TGTGCCAGCAGCTTAATGACAGGGGGTCACGGTCAGCCCCAGCATTTT.

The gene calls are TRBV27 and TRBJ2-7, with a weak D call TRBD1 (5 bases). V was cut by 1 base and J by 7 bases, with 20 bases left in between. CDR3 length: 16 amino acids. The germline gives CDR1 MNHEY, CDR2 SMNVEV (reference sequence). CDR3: CASSLLMGRTKGEQYF. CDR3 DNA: TGTGCCAGCAGTTTATTGATGGGCAGGACCAAGGGGGAGCAGTACTTC.

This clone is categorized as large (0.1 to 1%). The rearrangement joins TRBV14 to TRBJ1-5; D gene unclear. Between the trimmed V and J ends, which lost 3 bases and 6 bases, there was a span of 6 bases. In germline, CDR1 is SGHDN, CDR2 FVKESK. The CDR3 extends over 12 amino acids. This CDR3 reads CASSHSGQPQHF. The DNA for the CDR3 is TGTGCCAGCAGCCATTCCGGTCAGCCCCAGCATTTT. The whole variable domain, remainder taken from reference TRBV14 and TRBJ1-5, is EAGVTQFPSHSVIEKGQTVTLRCDPISGHDNLYWYRRVMGKEIKFLLHFVKESKQDESGMPNNRFLAERTGGTYSTLKVQPAELEDSGVYFCASSHSGQPQHFGDGTRLSIL.

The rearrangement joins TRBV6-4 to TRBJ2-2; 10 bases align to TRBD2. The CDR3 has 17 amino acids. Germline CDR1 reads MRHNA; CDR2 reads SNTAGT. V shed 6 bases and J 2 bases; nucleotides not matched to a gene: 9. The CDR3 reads CASSQLAGLSNTGELFF. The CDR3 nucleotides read TGTGCCAGCAGCCAACTAGCGGGGCTTTCAAACACCGGGGAGCTGTTTTTT.

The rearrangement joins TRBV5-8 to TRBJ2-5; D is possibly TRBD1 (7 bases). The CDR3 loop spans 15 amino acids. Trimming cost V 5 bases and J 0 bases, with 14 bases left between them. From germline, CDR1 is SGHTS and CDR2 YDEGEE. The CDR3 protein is CASRRDSLNQETQYF. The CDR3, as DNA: TGTGCCAGCAGGCGGGACAGCTTAAACCAAGAGACCCAGTACTTC. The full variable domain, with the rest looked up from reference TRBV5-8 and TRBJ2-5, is EAGVTQSPTHLIKTRGQQATLRCSPISGHTSVYWYQQALGLGLQFLLWYDEGEERNRGNFPPRFSGRQFPNYSSELNVNALELEDSALYLCASRRDSLNQETQYFGPGTRLLVL.

In DNA form, the CDR3 reads TGTGCCAGCAGCCCCCGCTCGACCAATTCACCCCTCCACTTT. As protein: CASSPRSTNSPLHF. The chain employs TRBV9 and TRBJ1-6, with D hard to call. This CDR3 is built from 14 residues. The V gene's germline CDR1 is SGDLS and CDR2 YYNGEE. The V end lost 4 bases, the J end lost 7 bases, and 12 bases lay between the germline ends.

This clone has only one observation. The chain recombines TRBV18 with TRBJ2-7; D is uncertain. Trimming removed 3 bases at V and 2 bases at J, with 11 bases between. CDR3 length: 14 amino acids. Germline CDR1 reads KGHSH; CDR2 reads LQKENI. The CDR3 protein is CASSPPGQTYEQYF. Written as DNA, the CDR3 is TGTGCCAGCTCACCGCCGGGTCAGACCTACGAGCAGTACTTC.

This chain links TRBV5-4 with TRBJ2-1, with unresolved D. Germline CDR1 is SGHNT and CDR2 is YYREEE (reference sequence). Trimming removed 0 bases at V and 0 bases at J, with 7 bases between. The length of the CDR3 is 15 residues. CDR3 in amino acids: CASSLGILSYNEQFF. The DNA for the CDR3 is TGTGCCAGCAGCTTGGGCATACTCTCCTACAATGAGCAGTTCTTC.

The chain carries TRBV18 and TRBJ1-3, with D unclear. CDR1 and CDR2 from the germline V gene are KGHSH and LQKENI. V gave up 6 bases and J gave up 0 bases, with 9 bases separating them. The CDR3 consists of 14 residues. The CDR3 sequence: CASSPGLSGNTIYF. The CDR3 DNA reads TGTGCCAGCTCTCCAGGACTCTCTGGAAACACCATATATTTT.

The CDR3: CASRSTGGPLLSYGYTF. The CDR3 DNA follows: TGTGCCAGCAGGTCAACAGGGGGGCCGCTTCTTAGCTATGGCTACACCTTC. The V and J genes are TRBV28 and TRBJ1-2; 8 bases are a match to TRBD1. CDR1 is MDHEN, CDR2 SYDVKM, per germline. The ends lost 6 bases at V and 4 bases at J; junction bases unmatched: 16. The CDR3 is made up of 17 amino acids.